The 11 T cell receptor beta chains reported below all come from one sample, sequenced in a study of cytomegalovirus exposure and HLA in healthy donors. Clones were read by immunoSEQ multiplex PCR, and TCRdb kept only the in-frame ones, dropping some. The sample yields 200,000 or so clones, 87% seen once. The sequencing sample was made of PBMCs. The receptors were gathered from a woman aged 18-29 years in good health and CMV-seropositive.

Comment on this clone: One end of the junction varies from germline; a read error may be responsible. The same CDR3 is also encoded by other DNA sequences in this sample. The rearrangement uses TRBV27 and TRBJ2-7, with 10 bases fitting TRBD1. CDR3 length equals 15 residues. Germline CDR1 reads MNHEY; CDR2 reads SMNVEV (reference sequence). CDR3 bases: TGCGCCAGCAGTCAAGAGGGGACAGGGGCCTACGAGCAGTACTTC. This encodes CASSQEGTGAYEQYF.

The V and J genes are TRBV4-2 and TRBJ2-5; 9 bases line up with TRBD2. V was pared by 0 bases and J by 8 bases, with 10 bases of the junction left unmatched. The CDR3 totals 16 residues. The germline gives CDR1 LGHNA, CDR2 YNFKEQ. The CDR3 region is CASSQEFYGTSLTQYF. The CDR3 bases are TGTGCCAGCAGCCAAGAGTTTTATGGGACTAGCTTAACCCAGTACTTC.

The genes are TRBV7-8 and TRBJ1-4; D gene uncertain. The germline gives CDR1 SGHVS, CDR2 FQNEAQ. There are 13 residues in the CDR3. V lost 6 bases and J lost 7, with 12 bases in between. Here the CDR3 DNA reads TGTGCCAGCAGTCCTAGAGTGGGTGAAAAACTGTTTTTT. Protein product: CASSPRVGEKLFF. Full variable domain (rest looked up from reference TRBV7-8 and TRBJ1-4): GAGVSQSPRYKVAKRGQDVALRCDPISGHVSLFWYQQALGQGPEFLTYFQNEAQLDKSGLPSDRFFAERPEGSVSTLKIQRTQQEDSAVYLCASSPRVGEKLFFGSGTQLSVL.

This chain joins TRBV6-4 and TRBJ2-3; the D gene is possibly TRBD2 (6 bases). Looked up from germline, CDR1 is MRHNA and CDR2 is SNTAGT. The CDR3 is made up of 15 amino acids. V lost 2 bases and J 0 bases, leaving 9 bases between the germline ends. The CDR3 loop reads CASSDGTSSTDTQYF. CDR3 coding DNA: TGTGCCAGCAGTGACGGGACTTCTAGCACAGATACGCAGTATTTT.

The DNA of the CDR3 is TGTGCCAGTAGCCTCTTCGGGCAGGGTGGGTTTTTGGGCTACACCTTC. Amino acid sequence: CASSLFGQGGFLGYTF. The chain employs TRBV19 and TRBJ1-2, with TRBD1 as a possible D gene (5 bases). The length of the CDR3 is 16 residues. V lost 6 bases, J lost 8 bases, and 25 bases lay in between. Germline V lookup: CDR1 LNHDA, CDR2 SQIVND (reference sequence). Looking up the rest from reference TRBV19 and TRBJ1-2 gives the full variable domain: DGGITQSPKYLFRKEGQNVTLSCEQNLNHDAMYWYRQDPGQGLRLIYYSQIVNDFQKGDIAEGYSVSREKKESFPLTVTSAQKNPTAFYLCASSLFGQGGFLGYTFGSGTRLTVV.

This chain uses TRBV10-3 with TRBJ1-5; 9 bases agree with TRBD1. The junction had 5 bases not matched to a gene; V was cut back by 9 bases and J by 5 bases. Germline CDR1 is ENHRY and CDR2 is SYGVKD. This CDR3 contains 13 residues. The CDR3 DNA reads as TGTGCCATAGGGACAGGGAGCGATCAGCCCCAGCATTTT. Translated, it gives CAIGTGSDQPQHF.

The chain is built from TRBV4-1 and TRBJ2-5, with unresolved D. V dropped 0 bases and J dropped 4 bases, with 9 bases sitting between them. The germline V gene encodes CDR1 MGHRA and CDR2 YSYEKL. The CDR3 is 14 residues long. The CDR3 here is CASSQEERVETQYF. CDR3 bases: TGCGCCAGCAGCCAAGAAGAGCGAGTAGAGACCCAGTACTTC.

V gene TRBV5-1 combines with J gene TRBJ2-2, with TRBD1 as a possible D gene (6 bases). CDR3 size: 15 residues. Trimming shortened V by 1 base and J by 5 bases, and 12 bases separated the two germline ends. CDR1 and CDR2 from the germline V gene are SGHRS and YFSETQ. The CDR3, as DNA: TGCGCCAGCAGCTTGAACCCAGGGGTAACCGGGGAGCTGTTTTTT. This translates into CASSLNPGVTGELFF.

This clone has a single count. J is TRBJ2-5 and V is TRBV5-1; D perhaps matches TRBD1 (8 bases). The germline CDR1 and CDR2 sequences are SGHRS and YFSETQ. Trimming pared 0 bases from V and 4 bases from J, leaving 13 bases between. CDR3 size: 15 residues. In DNA, the CDR3 is TGCGCCAGCAGCTTGGACAGGGGGGGGCCAGAGACCCAGTACTTC. This translates into CASSLDRGGPETQYF.

The rearrangement links TRBV27 to TRBJ2-1; 10 nucleotides match TRBD2. Germline V lookup: CDR1 MNHEY, CDR2 SMNVEV (reference sequence). The junction had 12 bases not matched to a gene; V was cut back by 10 bases and J by 9 bases. There are 14 residues in the CDR3. The CDR3 nucleotides are TGTGCCACCAAAAGCGGGAGGGCCTTTAGTGAGCAGTTCTTC. Its translation is CATKSGRAFSEQFF.

The chain couples TRBV18 to TRBJ1-3; tentative D call: TRBD1 (5 bases). Looked up from germline, CDR1 is KGHSH and CDR2 is LQKENI. Trimming cost V 11 bases and J 0 bases, with 11 bases left between them. The CDR3 has 13 residues. CDR3: CASGGVSGNTIYF. The CDR3 DNA reads as TGTGCCTCCGGGGGAGTCTCTGGAAACACCATATATTTT.